This T cell receptor (beta chain) originates from a study of CD8 T cells in ankylosing spondylitis (dated by TCRdb to about 2017). Describing the broader study: The study set out to find disease-linked TCR variants by profiling T cell receptor beta repertoires in ankylosing spondylitis patients and healthy donors. In total, the full study cohort was made up of 110 or so healthy donors and more than 20 ankylosing spondylitis patients. Peripheral blood samples were taken, and synovial fluid was additionally collected from ankylosing spondylitis patients. On the study overall, not on this receptor specifically: Some of the motif variants had been reported before in the synovial fluid and blood of reactive arthritis patients, a finding that suggests common disease-initiation mechanisms. Blood from ankylosing spondylitis patients appeared to be characterized by a TCR beta motif composed of roughly 8 highly homologous amino acid variants. The disease-linked clones were reported to be significantly enriched in matched synovial fluid samples from ankylosing spondylitis patients. In peripheral blood, the disease-linked clones were found at relatively low frequencies and had a CD8+ phenotype.

In this sample, this clonotype turned up a few times. Its recognized antigen is unknown. No quality values exist for individual bases; no much larger clone is one base distant. Sequenced using an Illumina MiSeq. TCR beta libraries were prepared by quantitative 5'-RACE with molecular barcodes. The original methods were these. A new computational method based on a probabilistic model of VDJ rearrangement was used to identify disease-linked TCR variants. TCRdb reworked the public reads: Q25 trimming with fastp, MiXCR clone assembly, productive beta chains retained. Each entry merges the rows of one CDR3 protein and shows their most common DNA and genes. The V and J calls and clone size are TCRdb's, not the authors'. Present in this sample are fewer than 25,000 distinct CDR3 sequences, roughly 13% of which were seen just once. The ten largest clones capture about 32% of the sample. The junction shows trimming of 2 bases on V and 6 bases on J, and the gene matches do not reach 11 bases of it. Including the terminal cysteine and phenylalanine, the CDR3 comprises 17 residues. The retained sequence is limited to the CDR3, 51 bases, with the frame set at the first base. According to the germline V gene, CDR1 reads MDHEN and CDR2 reads SYDVKM.

This chain is built from TRBV28 and TRBJ1-4, and 8 junctional nucleotides match TRBD1. The TCR originated in a male donor with ankylosing spondylitis or in good health (not recorded which). Source material: blood. This receptor has the CDR3 CASSLGPGGMGDEKLFF. The DNA is as follows: TGTGCCAGCAGTTTAGGGCCAGGGGGCATGGGGGATGAAAAACTGTTTTTT.